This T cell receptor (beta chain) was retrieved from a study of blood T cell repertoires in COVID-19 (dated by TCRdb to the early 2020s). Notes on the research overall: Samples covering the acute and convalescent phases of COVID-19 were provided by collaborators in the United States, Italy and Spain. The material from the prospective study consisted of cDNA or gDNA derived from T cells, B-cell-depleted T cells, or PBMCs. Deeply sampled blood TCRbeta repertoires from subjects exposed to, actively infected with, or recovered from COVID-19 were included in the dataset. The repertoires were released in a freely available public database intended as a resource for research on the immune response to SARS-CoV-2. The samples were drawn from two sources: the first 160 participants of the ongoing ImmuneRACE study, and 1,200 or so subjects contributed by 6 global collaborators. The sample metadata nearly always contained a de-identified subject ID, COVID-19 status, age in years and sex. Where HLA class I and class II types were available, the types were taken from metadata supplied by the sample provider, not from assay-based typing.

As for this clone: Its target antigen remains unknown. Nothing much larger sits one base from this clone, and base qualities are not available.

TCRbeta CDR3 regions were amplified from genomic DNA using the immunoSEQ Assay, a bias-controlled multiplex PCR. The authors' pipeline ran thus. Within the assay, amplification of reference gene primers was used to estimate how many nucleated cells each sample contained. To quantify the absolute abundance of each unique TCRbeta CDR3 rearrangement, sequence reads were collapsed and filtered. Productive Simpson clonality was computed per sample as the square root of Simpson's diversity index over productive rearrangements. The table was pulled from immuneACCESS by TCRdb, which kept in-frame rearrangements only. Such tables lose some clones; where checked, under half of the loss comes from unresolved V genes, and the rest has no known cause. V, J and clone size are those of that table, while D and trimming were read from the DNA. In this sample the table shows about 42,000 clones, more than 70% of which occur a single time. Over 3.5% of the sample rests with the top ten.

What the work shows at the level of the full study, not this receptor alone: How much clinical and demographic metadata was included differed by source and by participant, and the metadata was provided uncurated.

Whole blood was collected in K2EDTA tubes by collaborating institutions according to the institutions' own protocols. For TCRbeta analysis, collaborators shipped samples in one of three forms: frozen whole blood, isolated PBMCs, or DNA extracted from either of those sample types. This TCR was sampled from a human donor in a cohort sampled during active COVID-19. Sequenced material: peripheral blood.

Here is the DNA: TGCGCCAGCAGCCGCGGACATACGAACACTGAAGCTTTCTTT. Its protein is CASSRGHTNTEAFF. The V gene is TRBV4-3 and the J gene is TRBJ1-1; 5 matching bases give a weak D call of TRBD1. V is shortened by 4 bases, J by 1 base, and the region joining them spans 10 bases. The CDR3 contains 14 residues, cysteine and phenylalanine counted. The retained sequence is limited to the CDR3, 42 bases, with the frame set at the first base. Sequences LGHNA (CDR1) and YSLEER (CDR2) are obtained from the germline V gene.